These 15 T cell receptor beta chains were sequenced from one sample in a study of shared clonotypes between healthy human individuals. Assay: immunoSEQ multiplex PCR; the TCRdb copy retains only in-frame clones and omits some. Of about 2.5 million clones in the sample, about 90% are singletons; the top ten hold about 0.36%. Material: naive CD4+ T cells from PBMCs. Subset denoted: CD45RA+ positively selected. Receptor source: a man aged 18 to 29 in good health. Some clones in this sample may be carry-over from other donors' samples.

The rearrangement uses TRBV7-2 and TRBJ1-1; D is ambiguous. V shed 4 bases and J shed 3 bases, with 15 bases lying between them. The length of the CDR3 is 15 residues. The germline V gene encodes CDR1 SGHTA and CDR2 FQGNSA. The CDR3 bases are TGTGCCAGCAGCTCTGCTAGCGGGCGGTACACTGAAGCTTTCTTT. Amino acid sequence: CASSSASGRYTEAFF. The whole variable domain, filled in from reference TRBV7-2 and TRBJ1-1, reads GAGVSQSPSNKVTEKGKDVELRCDPISGHTALYWYRQSLGQGLEFLIYFQGNSAPDKSGLPSDRFSAERTGGSVSTLTIQRTQQEDSAVYLCASSSASGRYTEAFFGQGTRLTVV.

The sample holds one count of this clone. This specimen includes other DNA sequences encoding the same CDR3. The rearrangement links TRBV13 to TRBJ2-3; no reliable D call. The CDR3 runs 11 residues. Trimming cost V 3 bases and J 5 bases, with 3 bases left between them. Germline CDR1 reads PRHDT; CDR2 reads FYEKMQ (reference sequence). CDR3 in DNA: TGTGCCAGCAGCTTGAGAGATACGCAGTATTTT. This translates into CASSLRDTQYF.

This clone was seen a single time. This rearrangement joins TRBV6-1 to TRBJ2-3; the D is unclear. The CDR3 has 11 residues. CDR1 and CDR2 (germline): MNHNS, SASEGT. The V end was cut by 2 bases, the J end by 5 bases, with 2 bases between. CDR3 in DNA: TGTGCCAGCAGTGAAATAGATACGCAGTATTTT. This translates into CASSEIDTQYF.

V and J are TRBV5-1 and TRBJ2-7; D perhaps matches TRBD2 (6 bases). Trimming removed 4 bases from V and 4 bases from J, with 18 bases in between. Germline CDR1 is SGHRS and CDR2 is YFSETQ. The CDR3 extends over 15 amino acids. The CDR3 sequence: CASSPEGSGVYEQYF. In DNA, the CDR3 is TGCGCCAGCAGCCCGGAGGGTAGCGGAGTTTACGAGCAGTACTTC.

The CDR3 region has the DNA TGTGCCAGCAGCGTAAGGTTGGCTAGCGGGAGGAGCACAGATACGCAGTATTTT. Translating gives CASSVRLASGRSTDTQYF. The chain links TRBV9 to TRBJ2-3, with 11 bases aligning to TRBD2. CDR1 SGDLS and CDR2 YYNGEE come from the germline V gene. With V trimmed by 1 base and J by 0 bases, 7 bases remained unmatched. The CDR3 length is 18 residues.

The chain joins TRBV6-5 to TRBJ2-1, with D perhaps being TRBD1 or TRBD2 (6 bases each). CDR1 is MNHEY and CDR2 is SVGAGI in the germline V gene. The V gene lost 2 bases and the J gene lost 15 bases, with 20 bases spanning the gap. The CDR3 covers 14 residues. CDR3 protein: CASSYTLTGGPRFF. Here the CDR3 DNA reads TGTGCCAGCAGTTACACACTTACCGGGGGCCCACGGTTCTTC.

This chain uses TRBV5-1 with TRBJ2-5, with 8 positions matching TRBD1. The germline gives CDR1 SGHRS, CDR2 YFSETQ. The CDR3 is 16 amino acids. V trimming: 3 bases; J trimming: 5 bases; junction bases outside the gene matches: 12. This CDR3 reads CASSWPRTGPEETQYF. CDR3 nucleotide sequence: TGCGCCAGCAGCTGGCCCAGGACAGGGCCTGAGGAGACCCAGTACTTC.

The V and J genes are TRBV28 and TRBJ1-1; 7 nucleotides match TRBD1. Trimming at V came to 6 bases and at J to 1 base, leaving 11 bases not matched to a gene. Per the germline V gene, CDR1 is MDHEN and CDR2 is SYDVKM. This CDR3 has 16 residues. The CDR3 is CASSWEWGQTNTEAFF. The DNA for the CDR3 is TGTGCCAGCAGCTGGGAATGGGGACAGACGAACACTGAAGCTTTCTTT.

This chain connects TRBV6-1 to TRBJ1-4; tentatively, D is TRBD1 (5 bases). The CDR3 is 15 residues long. V was cut by 2 bases and J by 5 bases, with 12 bases left in between. Germline-derived CDR1 and CDR2 are MNHNS and SASEGT. CDR3 coding DNA: TGTGCCAGCAGTGAATCTCGGGGGTACAATGAAAAACTGTTTTTT. As protein: CASSESRGYNEKLFF.

J is TRBJ1-5 and V is TRBV6-1; D is perhaps TRBD1 (5 bases). The length of the CDR3 is 16 residues. Trimming cost V 1 base and J 1 base, with 11 bases left between them. CDR1 and CDR2 from the germline V gene are MNHNS and SASEGT. DNA for the CDR3: TGTGCCAGCAGTGAAGTGGCAGGGAGGAGCAATCAGCCCCAGCATTTT. The encoded protein is CASSEVAGRSNQPQHF.

V gene TRBV15 combines with J gene TRBJ2-7; 8 bases are shared with TRBD1. CDR1 is LNHNV, CDR2 YYDKDF, per germline (reference sequence). V was clipped by 8 bases and J by 3 bases; unmatched bases: 9. This CDR3 comprises 14 residues. CDR3 nucleotide sequence: TGTGCCACCCGAAGGGACAGGAATTTCTACGAGCAGTACTTC. Its translation is CATRRDRNFYEQYF.

The chain joins TRBV28 to TRBJ1-3; maybe TRBD1 (6 bases). The germline V and J ends were trimmed by 7 bases and 8 bases, with 21 bases remaining between them. This CDR3 spans 15 amino acids. CDR1 and CDR2 (germline): MDHEN, SYDVKM. CDR3 nucleotides: TGTGCCAGCACCGAAAGGGGGGCAGGGAGGGACACCATATATTTT. Encoded protein: CASTERGAGRDTIYF.

The rearrangement uses TRBV30 and TRBJ2-3; a weak D match, TRBD2 (6 bases). V lost 4 bases, J lost 4 bases, and 9 bases lay in between. CDR3 length equals 12 residues. The germline V gene has CDR1 GTSNPN and CDR2 SVGIG (reference sequence). The CDR3 sequence: CAWNGGADTQYF. In nucleotides, the CDR3 is TGTGCCTGGAATGGCGGGGCAGATACGCAGTATTTT. The variable domain in full, completed from reference TRBV30 and TRBJ2-3, reads SQTIHQWPATLVQPVGSPLSLECTVEGTSNPNLYWYRQAAGRGLQLLFYSVGIGQISSEVPQNLSASRPQDRQFILSSKKLLLSDSGFYLCAWNGGADTQYFGPGTRLTVL.

On this clone itself: This sample includes further DNA sequences coding for the same CDR3. The chain couples TRBV14 to TRBJ2-5, with D unclear. CDR1 and CDR2 (germline): SGHDN, FVKESK. CDR3 length: 13 amino acids. V gave up 1 base and J gave up 5 bases, with 8 bases separating them. The CDR3: CASSQVRRETQYF. The DNA of the CDR3 is TGTGCCAGCAGCCAAGTACGTCGGGAGACCCAGTACTTC. The full variable domain, with the rest looked up from reference TRBV14 and TRBJ2-5, is EAGVTQFPSHSVIEKGQTVTLRCDPISGHDNLYWYRRVMGKEIKFLLHFVKESKQDESGMPNNRFLAERTGGTYSTLKVQPAELEDSGVYFCASSQVRRETQYFGPGTRLLVL.

This clone has a single count. The chain has TRBV19 and TRBJ2-7, with 11 bases lining up with TRBD1. In germline, CDR1 is LNHDA, CDR2 SQIVND (reference sequence). Trimming at V came to 9 bases and at J to 6 bases, leaving 4 bases not matched to a gene. The CDR3 length is 12 residues. Written as DNA, the CDR3 is TGTGCCAGCGGGACAGGGGGGCCCGAGCAGTACTTC. Translating it yields CASGTGGPEQYF. The entire variable domain, with the rest obtained from reference TRBV19 and TRBJ2-7, is as follows: DGGITQSPKYLFRKEGQNVTLSCEQNLNHDAMYWYRQDPGQGLRLIYYSQIVNDFQKGDIAEGYSVSREKKESFPLTVTSAQKNPTAFYLCASGTGGPEQYFGPGTRLTVT.